A selection of T cell receptor beta chains follows, all from one sample in a study of blood T cell repertoires in COVID-19. Libraries were prepared by immunoSEQ multiplex PCR; TCRdb keeps only in-frame clonotypes and omits some of them. This table has a few hundred thousand clones, around nine tenths appearing once. The sequenced sample was peripheral blood. All receptors derive from a woman aged 55-70 years with COVID-19, enrolled during active disease. Each CDR3 is given with its conserved first and last residue. The order of the fields is clone size, V gene, CDR3 length, J gene, D gene, CDR3 DNA, CDR3 protein. The D gene is left open where the match is weak. Size tells how often a clone was seen (once, few, many) or the class of an expanded clone, and some rows leave it out.

-	TRBV3-1/TRBV3-2	15	TRBJ2-5	TRBD1	TGTGCCAGCAGCCAAGTCAGGACAGGGTGGGAGACCCAGTACTTC	CASSQVRTGWETQYF
-	TRBV7-6	13	TRBJ1-1	-	TGTGCCAGCAGCGAACTAGTGGGCACTGAAGCTTTCTTT	CASSELVGTEAFF
-	TRBV21-1	17	TRBJ1-6	-	TGTGCCAGCAGCAAAGTAGAGGGGGCGTTAAATAATTCACCCCTCCACTTT	CASSKVEGALNNSPLHF
-	TRBV5-1	15	TRBJ2-3	TRBD1	TGCGCCAGCAGCTTACCGGGACAGGGGAGGGATACGCAGTATTTT	CASSLPGQGRDTQYF
-	TRBV5-1	15	TRBJ2-3	-	TGCGCCAGCAGCTTGATCCTGGGAGGGGGAGATACGCAGTATTTT	CASSLILGGGDTQYF
-	TRBV29-1	14	TRBJ2-3	-	TGCAGCGTTGTGCGGCAGTTCAGCACAGATACGCAGTATTTT	CSVVRQFSTDTQYF
once	TRBV19	15	TRBJ1-4	-	TGTGCCAGTAGTATTTTCTTCGGGACTAATGAAAAACTGTTTTTT	CASSIFFGTNEKLFF
-	TRBV4-2	15	TRBJ2-2	TRBD2	TGTGCCAGCAGCCAAGGGTTCGGGGGGGCCGGGGAGCTGTTTTTT	CASSQGFGGAGELFF
once	TRBV7-2	13	TRBJ1-2	-	TGTGCCAGCAGTCCGAACCGGGTATATGGCTACACCTTC	CASSPNRVYGYTF
-	TRBV5-4	11	TRBJ2-1	-	TGTGCCAGCAGCTTTATCAATGAGCAGTTCTTC	CASSFINEQFF
-	TRBV4-3	13	TRBJ2-1	TRBD1	TGCGCCAGCAGCCGCGGGACAGGGGATGAGCAGTTCTTC	CASSRGTGDEQFF
many	TRBV7-9	15	TRBJ1-2	-	TGTGCCAGCAGCTTAGGGGTTGCAGGGAACTATGGCTACACCTTC	CASSLGVAGNYGYTF